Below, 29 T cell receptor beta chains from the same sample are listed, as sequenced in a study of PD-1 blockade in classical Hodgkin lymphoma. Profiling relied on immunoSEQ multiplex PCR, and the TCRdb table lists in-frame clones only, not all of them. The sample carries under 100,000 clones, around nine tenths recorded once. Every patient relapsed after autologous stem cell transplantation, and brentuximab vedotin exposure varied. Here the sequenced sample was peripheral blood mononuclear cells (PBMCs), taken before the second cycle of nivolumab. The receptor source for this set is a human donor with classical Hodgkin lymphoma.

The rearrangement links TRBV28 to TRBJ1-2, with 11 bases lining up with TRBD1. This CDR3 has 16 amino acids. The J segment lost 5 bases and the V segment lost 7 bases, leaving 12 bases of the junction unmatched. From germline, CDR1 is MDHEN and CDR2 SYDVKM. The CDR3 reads CASTFTGGQGVYGYTF. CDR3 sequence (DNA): TGTGCCAGCACCTTTACCGGGGGACAGGGGGTATATGGCTACACCTTC.

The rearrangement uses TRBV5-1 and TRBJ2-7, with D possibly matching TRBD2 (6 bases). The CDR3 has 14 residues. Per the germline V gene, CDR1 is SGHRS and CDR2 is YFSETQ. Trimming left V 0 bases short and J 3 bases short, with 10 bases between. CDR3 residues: CASSLVVGGYEQYF. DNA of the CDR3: TGCGCCAGCAGCTTGGTGGTGGGGGGCTACGAGCAGTACTTC.

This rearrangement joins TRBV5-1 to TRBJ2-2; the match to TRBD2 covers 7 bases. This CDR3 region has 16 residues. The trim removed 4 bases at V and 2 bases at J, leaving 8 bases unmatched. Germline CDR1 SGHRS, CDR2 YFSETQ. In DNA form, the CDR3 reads TGCGCCAGCAGCCCTAGCGGAAAGCCCAACACCGGGGAGCTGTTTTTT. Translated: CASSPSGKPNTGELFF.

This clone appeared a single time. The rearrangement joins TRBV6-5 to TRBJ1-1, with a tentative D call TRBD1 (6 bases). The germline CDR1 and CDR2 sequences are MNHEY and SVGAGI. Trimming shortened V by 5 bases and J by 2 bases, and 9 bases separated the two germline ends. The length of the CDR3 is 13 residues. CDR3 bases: TGTGCCAGCAGTCGGGGGGCTAACACTGAAGCTTTCTTT. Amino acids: CASSRGANTEAFF.

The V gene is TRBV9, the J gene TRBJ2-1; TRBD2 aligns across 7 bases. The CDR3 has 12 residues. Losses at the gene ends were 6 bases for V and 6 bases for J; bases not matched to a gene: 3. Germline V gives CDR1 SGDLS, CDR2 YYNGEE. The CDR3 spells CASNPGGNEQFF. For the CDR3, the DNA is TGTGCCAGCAATCCGGGAGGCAATGAGCAGTTCTTC.

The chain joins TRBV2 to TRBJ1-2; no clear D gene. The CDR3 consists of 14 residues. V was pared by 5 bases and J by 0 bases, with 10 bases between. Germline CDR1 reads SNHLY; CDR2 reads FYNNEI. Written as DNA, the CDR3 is TGTGCCAGCAGTACCAGCTTAGCTAACTATGGCTACACCTTC. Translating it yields CASSTSLANYGYTF.

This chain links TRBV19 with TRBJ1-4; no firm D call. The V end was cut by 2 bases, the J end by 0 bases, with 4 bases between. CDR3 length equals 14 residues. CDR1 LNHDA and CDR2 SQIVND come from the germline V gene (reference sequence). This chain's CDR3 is CASSIQATNEKLFF. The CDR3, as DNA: TGTGCCAGTAGTATACAAGCAACTAATGAAAAACTGTTTTTT.

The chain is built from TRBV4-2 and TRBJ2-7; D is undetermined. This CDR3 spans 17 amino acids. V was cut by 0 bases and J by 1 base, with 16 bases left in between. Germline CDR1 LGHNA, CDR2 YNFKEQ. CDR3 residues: CASSQENEWAISYEQYF. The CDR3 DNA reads TGTGCCAGCAGCCAAGAAAACGAGTGGGCGATTTCCTACGAGCAGTACTTC.

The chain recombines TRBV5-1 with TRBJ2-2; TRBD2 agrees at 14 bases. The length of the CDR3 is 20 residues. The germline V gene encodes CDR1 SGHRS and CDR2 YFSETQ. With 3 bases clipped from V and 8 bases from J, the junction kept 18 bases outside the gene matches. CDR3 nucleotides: TGCGCCAGCAGCTCTACCGGTTTGTCGGGACTAGCGGGAGATCTAGGGGAGCTGTTTTTT. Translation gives CASSSTGLSGLAGDLGELFF.

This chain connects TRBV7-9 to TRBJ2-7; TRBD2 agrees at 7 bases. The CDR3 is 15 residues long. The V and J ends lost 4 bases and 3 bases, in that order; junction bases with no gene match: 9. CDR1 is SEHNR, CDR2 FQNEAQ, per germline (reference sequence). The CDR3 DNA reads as TGTGCCAGCAGCTCGCCCCAGGGACTAAGCTACGAGCAGTACTTC. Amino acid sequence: CASSSPQGLSYEQYF.

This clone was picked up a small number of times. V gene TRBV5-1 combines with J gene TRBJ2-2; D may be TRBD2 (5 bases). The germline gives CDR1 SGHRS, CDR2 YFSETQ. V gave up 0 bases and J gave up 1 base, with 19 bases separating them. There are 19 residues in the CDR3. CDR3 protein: CASSLAFSRTTKNTGELFF. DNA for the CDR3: TGCGCCAGCAGCTTGGCCTTTTCTCGGACGACTAAGAACACCGGGGAGCTGTTTTTT.

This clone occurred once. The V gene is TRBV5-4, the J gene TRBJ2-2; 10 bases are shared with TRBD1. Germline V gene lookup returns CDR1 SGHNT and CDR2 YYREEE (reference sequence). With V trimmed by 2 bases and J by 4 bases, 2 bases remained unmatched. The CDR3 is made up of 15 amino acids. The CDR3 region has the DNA TGTGCCAGCAGCTTTGGGACAGGGGTCACCGGGGAGCTGTTTTTT. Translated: CASSFGTGVTGELFF.

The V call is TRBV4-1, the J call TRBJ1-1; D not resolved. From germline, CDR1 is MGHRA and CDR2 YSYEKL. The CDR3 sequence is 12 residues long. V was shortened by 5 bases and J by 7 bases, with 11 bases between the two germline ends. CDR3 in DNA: TGCGCCAGCAGCGGTGGAGAGAATGAAGCTTTCTTT. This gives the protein CASSGGENEAFF.

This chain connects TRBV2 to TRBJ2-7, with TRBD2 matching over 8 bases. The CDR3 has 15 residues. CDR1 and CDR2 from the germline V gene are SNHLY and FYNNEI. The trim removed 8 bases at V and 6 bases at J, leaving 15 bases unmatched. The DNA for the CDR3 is TGTGCCAGCGGCTTCGGGGGGGCGGGAGTCCGCGAGCAGTACTTC. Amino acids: CASGFGGAGVREQYF.

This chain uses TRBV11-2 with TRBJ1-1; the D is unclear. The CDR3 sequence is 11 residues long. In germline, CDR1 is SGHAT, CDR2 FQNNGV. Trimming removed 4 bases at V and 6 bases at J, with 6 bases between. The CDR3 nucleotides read TGTGCCAGCAGCTCCGGTCCTGAAGCTTTCTTT. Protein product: CASSSGPEAFF.

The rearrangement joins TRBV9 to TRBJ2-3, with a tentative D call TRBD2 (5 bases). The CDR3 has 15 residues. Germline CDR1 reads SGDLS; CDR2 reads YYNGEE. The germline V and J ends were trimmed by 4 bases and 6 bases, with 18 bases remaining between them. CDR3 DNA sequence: TGTGCCAGCAGCTTTCGGGGTAGGGATAGGGATACGCAGTATTTT. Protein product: CASSFRGRDRDTQYF.

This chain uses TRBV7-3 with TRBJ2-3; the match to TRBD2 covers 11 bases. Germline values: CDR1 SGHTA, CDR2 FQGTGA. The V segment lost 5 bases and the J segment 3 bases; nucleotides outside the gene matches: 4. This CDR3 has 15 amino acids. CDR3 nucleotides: TGTGCCAGCAGCCCAACTAGCGGGAGAACAGATACGCAGTATTTT. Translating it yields CASSPTSGRTDTQYF.

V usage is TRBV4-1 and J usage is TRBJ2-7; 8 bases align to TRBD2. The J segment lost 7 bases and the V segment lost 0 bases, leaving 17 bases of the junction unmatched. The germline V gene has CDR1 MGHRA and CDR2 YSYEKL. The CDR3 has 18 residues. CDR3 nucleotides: TGCGCCAGCAGCCAAGACATAACGGGAGGGCCTTTATTAAGGGAGCAGTACTTC. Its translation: CASSQDITGGPLLREQYF.

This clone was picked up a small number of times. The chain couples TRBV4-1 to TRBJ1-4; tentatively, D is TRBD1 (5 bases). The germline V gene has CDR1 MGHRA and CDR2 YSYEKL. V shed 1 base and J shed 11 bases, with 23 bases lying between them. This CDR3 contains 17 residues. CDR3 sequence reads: CASSQGRFGARGEKLFF. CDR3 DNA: TGCGCCAGCAGCCAAGGAAGGTTTGGGGCTCGAGGTGAGAAACTGTTTTTT.

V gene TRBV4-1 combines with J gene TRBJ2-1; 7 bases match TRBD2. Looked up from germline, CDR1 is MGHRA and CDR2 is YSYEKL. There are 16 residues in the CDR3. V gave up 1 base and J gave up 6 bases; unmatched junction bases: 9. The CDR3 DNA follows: TGCGCCAGCAGCCAAGTAAGCAGCGGGGCCCTCAATGAGCAGTTCTTC. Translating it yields CASSQVSSGALNEQFF.

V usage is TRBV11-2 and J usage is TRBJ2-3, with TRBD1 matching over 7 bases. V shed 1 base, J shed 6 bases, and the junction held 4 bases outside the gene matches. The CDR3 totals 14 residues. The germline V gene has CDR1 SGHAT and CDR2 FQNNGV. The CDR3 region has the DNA TGTGCCAGCAGCTTAGCTGACAGGGTGGATACGCAGTATTTT. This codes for CASSLADRVDTQYF.

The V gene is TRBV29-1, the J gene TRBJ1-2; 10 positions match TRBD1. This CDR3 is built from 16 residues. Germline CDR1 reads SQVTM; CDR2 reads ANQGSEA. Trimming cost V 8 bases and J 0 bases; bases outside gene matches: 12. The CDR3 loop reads CSLSRTGGLTNYGYTF. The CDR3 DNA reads TGCAGCTTGAGCCGGACAGGGGGACTTACTAACTATGGCTACACCTTC. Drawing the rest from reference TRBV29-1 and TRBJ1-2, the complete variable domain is SAVISQKPSRDICQRGTSLTIQCQVDSQVTMMFWYRQQPGQSLTLIATANQGSEATYESGFVIDKFPISRPNLTFSTLTVSNMSPEDSSIYLCSLSRTGGLTNYGYTFGSGTRLTVV.

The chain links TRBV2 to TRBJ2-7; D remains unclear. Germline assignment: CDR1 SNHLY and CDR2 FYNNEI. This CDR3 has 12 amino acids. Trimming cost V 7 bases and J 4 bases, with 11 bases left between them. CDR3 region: CASTGSGYEQYF. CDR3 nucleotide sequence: TGTGCCAGCACAGGATCTGGTTACGAGCAGTACTTC.

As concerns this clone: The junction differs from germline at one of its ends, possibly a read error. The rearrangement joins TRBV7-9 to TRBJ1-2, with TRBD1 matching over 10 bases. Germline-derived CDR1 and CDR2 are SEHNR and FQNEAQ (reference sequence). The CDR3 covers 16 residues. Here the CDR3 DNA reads TGTGCCAGCAGCCTAGCGGCCGGGACAGGGGCCTATGGCTACACCTTC. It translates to CASSLAAGTGAYGYTF.

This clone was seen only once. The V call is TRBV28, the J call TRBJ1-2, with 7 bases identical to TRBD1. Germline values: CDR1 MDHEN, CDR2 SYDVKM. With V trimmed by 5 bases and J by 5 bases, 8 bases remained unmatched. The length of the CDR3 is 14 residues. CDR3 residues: CASSRQGPPYGYTF. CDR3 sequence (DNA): TGTGCCAGCAGTCGACAGGGCCCGCCTTATGGCTACACCTTC.

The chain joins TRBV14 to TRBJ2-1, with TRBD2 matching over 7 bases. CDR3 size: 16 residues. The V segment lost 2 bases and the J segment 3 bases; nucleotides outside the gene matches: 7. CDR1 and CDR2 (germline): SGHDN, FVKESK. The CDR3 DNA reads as TGTGCCAGCAGCCAACTCGGGGGGAGGGGCTACAATGAGCAGTTCTTC. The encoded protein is CASSQLGGRGYNEQFF.

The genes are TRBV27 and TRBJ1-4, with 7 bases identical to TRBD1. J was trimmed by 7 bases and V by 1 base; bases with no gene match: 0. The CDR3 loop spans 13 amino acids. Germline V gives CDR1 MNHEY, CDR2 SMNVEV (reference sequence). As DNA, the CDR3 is TGTGCCAGCAGTTTATACAGGGGTGAAAAACTGTTTTTT. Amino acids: CASSLYRGEKLFF.

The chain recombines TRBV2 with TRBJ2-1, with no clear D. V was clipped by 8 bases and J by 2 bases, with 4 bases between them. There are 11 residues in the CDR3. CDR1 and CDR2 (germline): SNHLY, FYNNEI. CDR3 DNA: TGTGCCAGCCACACCTACAATGAGCAGTTCTTC. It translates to CASHTYNEQFF. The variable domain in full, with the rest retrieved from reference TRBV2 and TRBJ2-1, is EPEVTQTPSHQVTQMGQEVILRCVPISNHLYFYWYRQILGQKVEFLVSFYNNEISEKSEIFDDQFSVERPDGSNFTLKIRSTKLEDSAMYFCASHTYNEQFFGPGTRLTVL.

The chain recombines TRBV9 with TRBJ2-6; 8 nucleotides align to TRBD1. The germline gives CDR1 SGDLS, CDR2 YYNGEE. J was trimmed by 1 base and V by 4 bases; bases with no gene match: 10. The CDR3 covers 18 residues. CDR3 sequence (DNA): TGTGCCAGCAGCTTTGCCGGGACAGGCGGGTCTGGGGCCAACGTCCTGACTTTC. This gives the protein CASSFAGTGGSGANVLTF.